This TCR beta chain derives from a study of identical twins. The V gene lost 7 bases and the J gene lost 2 bases, with 19 bases spanning the gap. The CDR3 covers 16 residues. Germline V gene sequence: CDR1 SEHNR, CDR2 FQNEAQ (reference sequence). Findings of the study overall: Beta out-of-frame sequences showed weaker excess twin sharing. Low generation-probability sequences were in excess among twin-shared out-of-frame alpha sequences. The study reached conclusions through statistical analysis that was cross-sectional, not following the same donors.

Unique molecular identifiers were present on the cDNA, which also gained a universal primer site by template switching. TCRdb itself ran the 5' RACE reads through MiXCR, one entry per CDR3 protein. The repertoire has 450,000 to 650,000 distinct CDR3 sequences, about 15% of them found once; the top ten carry around 0.48%. This clonotype has only a few counts. Its antigen is unidentified. These same records also appear under a second study, on yellow fever vaccine responses in identical twins.

The TCR was taken from a woman between 18 and 29 years old in good health. Sequencing was performed on CD4+ T cells sorted from blood. The rearrangement links TRBV7-9 to TRBJ2-3, with a possible D match to TRBD2 (5 bases). Here the CDR3 DNA reads TGTGCCAGCATCCCGGGGTGGGCAATTAACACAGATACGCAGTATTTT. Residues: CASIPGWAINTDTQYF.